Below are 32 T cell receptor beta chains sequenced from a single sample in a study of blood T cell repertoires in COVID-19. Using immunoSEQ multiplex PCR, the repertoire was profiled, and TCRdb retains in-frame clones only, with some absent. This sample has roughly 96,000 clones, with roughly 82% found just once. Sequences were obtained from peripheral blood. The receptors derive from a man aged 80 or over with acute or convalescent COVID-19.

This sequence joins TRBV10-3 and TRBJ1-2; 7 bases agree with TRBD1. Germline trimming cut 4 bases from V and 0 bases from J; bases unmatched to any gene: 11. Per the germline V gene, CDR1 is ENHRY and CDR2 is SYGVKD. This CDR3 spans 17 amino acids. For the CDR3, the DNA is TGTGCCATCAGTGCAAAGACGACAGGGTCAGCTAACTATGGCTACACCTTC. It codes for CAISAKTTGSANYGYTF.

The CDR3: CASSVDPTRSYTF. In DNA form, the CDR3 reads TGTGCCAGCAGCGTTGACCCGACTAGGAGCTACACCTTC. The chain uses TRBV2 and TRBJ1-2, with unresolved D. The CDR3 sequence is 13 residues long. Trimming took 6 bases from V and 9 from J, leaving 17 bases between them. The germline V gene has CDR1 SNHLY and CDR2 FYNNEI.

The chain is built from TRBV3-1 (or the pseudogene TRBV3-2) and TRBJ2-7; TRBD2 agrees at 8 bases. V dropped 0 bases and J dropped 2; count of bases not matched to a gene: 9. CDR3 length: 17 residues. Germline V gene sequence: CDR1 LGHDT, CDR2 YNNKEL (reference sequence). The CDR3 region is CASSQDEQRGSPYEQYF. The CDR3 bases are TGTGCCAGCAGCCAAGATGAACAGCGGGGGTCCCCCTACGAGCAGTACTTC.

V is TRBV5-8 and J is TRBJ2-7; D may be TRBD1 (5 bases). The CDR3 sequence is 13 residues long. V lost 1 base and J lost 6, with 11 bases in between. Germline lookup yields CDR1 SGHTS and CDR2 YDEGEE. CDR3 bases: TGTGCCAGCAGCTTGACAGGAGTCTTCGAGCAGTACTTC. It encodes CASSLTGVFEQYF.

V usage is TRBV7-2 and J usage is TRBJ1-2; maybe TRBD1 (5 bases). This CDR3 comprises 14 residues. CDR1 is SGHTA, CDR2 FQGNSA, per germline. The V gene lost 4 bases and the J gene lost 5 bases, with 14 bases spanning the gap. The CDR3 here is CASSSRQWPYGYTF. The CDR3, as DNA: TGTGCCAGCAGCTCACGACAGTGGCCATATGGCTACACCTTC.

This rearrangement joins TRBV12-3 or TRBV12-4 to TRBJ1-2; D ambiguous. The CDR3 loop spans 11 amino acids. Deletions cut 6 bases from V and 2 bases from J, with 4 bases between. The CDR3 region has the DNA TGTGCCAGCAGACTCAACTATGGCTACACCTTC. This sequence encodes CASRLNYGYTF.

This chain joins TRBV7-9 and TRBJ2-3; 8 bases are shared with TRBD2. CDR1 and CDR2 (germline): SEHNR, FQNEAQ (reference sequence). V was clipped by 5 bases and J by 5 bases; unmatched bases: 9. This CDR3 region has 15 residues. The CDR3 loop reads CASSPSGGPLDTQYF. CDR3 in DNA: TGTGCCAGCAGCCCCAGCGGGGGTCCGTTAGATACGCAGTATTTT.

In DNA, the CDR3 is TGTGCCAGCAGTTTCTTCGACAGGAAAGAAAACATTCAGTACTTC. Encoded protein: CASSFFDRKENIQYF. The chain recombines TRBV6-2 or TRBV6-3 with TRBJ2-4; D is perhaps TRBD1 (6 bases). The CDR3 totals 15 residues. V was clipped by 4 bases and J by 5 bases, with 15 bases between them. From germline, CDR1 is MNHEY and CDR2 SVGEGT.

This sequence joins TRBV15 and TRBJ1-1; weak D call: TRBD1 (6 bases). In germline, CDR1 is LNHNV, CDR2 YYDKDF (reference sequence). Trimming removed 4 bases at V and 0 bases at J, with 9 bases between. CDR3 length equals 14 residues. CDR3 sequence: CATSNREMNTEAFF. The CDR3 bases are TGTGCCACCAGCAACAGGGAAATGAACACTGAAGCTTTCTTT.

CDR3 loop: CASSIGTGSEAFF. The CDR3 DNA reads TGTGCCAGTAGTATAGGGACAGGCAGTGAAGCTTTCTTT. The rearrangement links TRBV19 to TRBJ1-1; the match to TRBD1 covers 7 bases. CDR3 length: 13 residues. Per the germline V gene, CDR1 is LNHDA and CDR2 is SQIVND (reference sequence). Trimming removed 1 base from V and 7 bases from J; junction bases left unmatched: 3.

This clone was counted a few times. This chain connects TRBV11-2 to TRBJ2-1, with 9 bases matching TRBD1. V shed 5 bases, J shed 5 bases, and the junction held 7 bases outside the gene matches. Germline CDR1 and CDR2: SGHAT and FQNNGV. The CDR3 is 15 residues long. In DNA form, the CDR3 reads TGTGCCAGCAGCACGCGGACAGGGGCCAACAATGAGCAGTTCTTC. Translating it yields CASSTRTGANNEQFF.

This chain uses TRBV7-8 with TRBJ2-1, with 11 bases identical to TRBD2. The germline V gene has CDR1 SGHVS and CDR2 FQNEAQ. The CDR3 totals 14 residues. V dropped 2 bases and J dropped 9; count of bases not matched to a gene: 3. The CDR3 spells CASSLNSGGAEQFF. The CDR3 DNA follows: TGTGCCAGCAGCTTAAATAGCGGGGGGGCTGAGCAGTTCTTC.

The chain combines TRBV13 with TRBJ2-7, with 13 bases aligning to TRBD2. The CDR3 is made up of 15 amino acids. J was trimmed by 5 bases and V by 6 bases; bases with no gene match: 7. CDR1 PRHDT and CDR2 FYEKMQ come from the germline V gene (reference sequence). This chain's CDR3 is CASRLAGGPGNEQYF. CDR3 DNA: TGTGCCAGCAGACTAGCGGGAGGGCCTGGCAACGAGCAGTACTTC.

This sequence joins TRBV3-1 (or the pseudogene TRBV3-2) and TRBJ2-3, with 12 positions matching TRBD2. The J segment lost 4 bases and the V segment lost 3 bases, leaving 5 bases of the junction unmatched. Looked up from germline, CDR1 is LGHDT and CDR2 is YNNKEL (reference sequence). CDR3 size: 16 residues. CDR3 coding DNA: TGTGCCAGCAGCCAGGACCCTAGCGGGGGGGCAGATACGCAGTATTTT. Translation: CASSQDPSGGADTQYF.

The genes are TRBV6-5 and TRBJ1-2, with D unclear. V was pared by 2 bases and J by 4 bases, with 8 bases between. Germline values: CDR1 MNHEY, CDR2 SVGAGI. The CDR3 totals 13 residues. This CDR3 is CASSYTKSYGYTF. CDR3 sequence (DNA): TGTGCCAGCAGTTACACAAAAAGCTATGGCTACACCTTC.

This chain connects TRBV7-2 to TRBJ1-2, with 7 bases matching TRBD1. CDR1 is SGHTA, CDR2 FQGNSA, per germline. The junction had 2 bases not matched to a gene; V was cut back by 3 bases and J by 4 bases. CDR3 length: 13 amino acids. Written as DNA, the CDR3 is TGTGCCAGCAGCTTGACAGGGCGCTATGGCTACACCTTC. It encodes CASSLTGRYGYTF.

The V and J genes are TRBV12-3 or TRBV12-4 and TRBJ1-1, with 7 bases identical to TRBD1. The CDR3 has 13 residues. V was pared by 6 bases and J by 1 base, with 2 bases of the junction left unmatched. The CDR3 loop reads CASRAGGNTEAFF. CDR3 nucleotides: TGTGCCAGCAGAGCAGGGGGGAACACTGAAGCTTTCTTT.

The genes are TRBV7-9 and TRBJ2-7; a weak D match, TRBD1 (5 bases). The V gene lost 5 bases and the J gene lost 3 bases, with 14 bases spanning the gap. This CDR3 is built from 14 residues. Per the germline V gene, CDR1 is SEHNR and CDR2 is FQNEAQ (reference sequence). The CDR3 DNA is TGTGCCAGCAGCCCCTGGCAGGGCCACTACGAGCAGTACTTC. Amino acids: CASSPWQGHYEQYF. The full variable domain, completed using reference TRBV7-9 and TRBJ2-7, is DTGVSQNPRHKITKRGQNVTFRCDPISEHNRLYWYRQTLGQGPEFLTYFQNEAQLEKSRLLSDRFSAERPKGSFSTLEIQRTEQGDSAMYLCASSPWQGHYEQYFGPGTRLTVT.

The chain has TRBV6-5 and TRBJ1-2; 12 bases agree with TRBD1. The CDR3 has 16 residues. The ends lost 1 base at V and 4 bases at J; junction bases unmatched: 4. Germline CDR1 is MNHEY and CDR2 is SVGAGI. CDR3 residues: CASSYFGTGGLYGYTF. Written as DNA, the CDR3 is TGTGCCAGCAGTTACTTTGGGACAGGGGGCCTCTATGGCTACACCTTC.

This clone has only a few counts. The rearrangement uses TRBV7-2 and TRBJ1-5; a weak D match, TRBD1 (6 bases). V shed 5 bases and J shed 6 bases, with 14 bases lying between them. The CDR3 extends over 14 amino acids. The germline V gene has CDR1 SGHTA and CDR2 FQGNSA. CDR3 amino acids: CASSVTGIRQPQHF. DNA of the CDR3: TGTGCCAGCAGCGTCACAGGGATACGTCAGCCCCAGCATTTT.

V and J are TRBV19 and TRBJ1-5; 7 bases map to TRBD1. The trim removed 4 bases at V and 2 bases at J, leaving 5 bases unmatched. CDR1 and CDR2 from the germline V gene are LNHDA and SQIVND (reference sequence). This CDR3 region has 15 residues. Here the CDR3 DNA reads TGTGCCAGTAGTACAGGGACAGCACGCAATCAGCCCCAGCATTTT. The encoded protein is CASSTGTARNQPQHF.

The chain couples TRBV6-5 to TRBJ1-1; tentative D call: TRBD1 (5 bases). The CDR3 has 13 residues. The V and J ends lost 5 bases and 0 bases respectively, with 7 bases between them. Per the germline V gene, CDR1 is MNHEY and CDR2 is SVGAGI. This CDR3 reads CASSQGLNTEAFF. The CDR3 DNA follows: TGTGCCAGCAGTCAGGGATTGAACACTGAAGCTTTCTTT.

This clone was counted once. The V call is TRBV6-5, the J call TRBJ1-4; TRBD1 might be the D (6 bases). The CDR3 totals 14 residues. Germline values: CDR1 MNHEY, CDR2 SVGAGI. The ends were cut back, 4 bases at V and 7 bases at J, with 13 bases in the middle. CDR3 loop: CASSLDSTTEKLFF. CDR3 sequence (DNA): TGTGCCAGCAGTTTGGACAGTACGACTGAAAAACTGTTTTTT.

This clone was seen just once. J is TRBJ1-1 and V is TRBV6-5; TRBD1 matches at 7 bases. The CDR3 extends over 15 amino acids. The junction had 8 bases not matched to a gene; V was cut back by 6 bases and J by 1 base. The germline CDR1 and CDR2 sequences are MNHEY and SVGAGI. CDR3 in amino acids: CASRGDRSSNTEAFF. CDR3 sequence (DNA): TGTGCCAGCAGGGGGGACAGAAGTTCGAACACTGAAGCTTTCTTT.

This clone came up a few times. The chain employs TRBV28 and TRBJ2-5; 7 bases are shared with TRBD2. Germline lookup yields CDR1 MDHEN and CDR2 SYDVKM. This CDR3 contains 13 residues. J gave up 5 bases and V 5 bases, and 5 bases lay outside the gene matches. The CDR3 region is CASSPSGVETQYF. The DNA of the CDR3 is TGTGCCAGCAGTCCAAGCGGGGTTGAGACCCAGTACTTC.

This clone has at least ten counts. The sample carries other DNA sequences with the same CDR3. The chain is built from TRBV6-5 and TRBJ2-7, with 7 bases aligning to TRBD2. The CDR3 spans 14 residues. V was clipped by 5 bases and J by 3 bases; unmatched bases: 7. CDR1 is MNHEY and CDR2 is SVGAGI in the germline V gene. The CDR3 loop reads CASSPGGGGYEQYF. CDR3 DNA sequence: TGTGCCAGCAGTCCCGGTGGCGGGGGCTACGAGCAGTACTTC.

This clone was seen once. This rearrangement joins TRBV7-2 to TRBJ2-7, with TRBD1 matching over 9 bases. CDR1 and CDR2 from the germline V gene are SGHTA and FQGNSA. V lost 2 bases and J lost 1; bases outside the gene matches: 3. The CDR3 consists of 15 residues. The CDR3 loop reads CASSLPGQGSYEQYF. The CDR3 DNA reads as TGTGCCAGCAGCTTACCGGGACAGGGATCCTACGAGCAGTACTTC. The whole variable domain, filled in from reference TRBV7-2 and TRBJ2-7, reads GAGVSQSPSNKVTEKGKDVELRCDPISGHTALYWYRQSLGQGLEFLIYFQGNSAPDKSGLPSDRFSAERTGGSVSTLTIQRTQQEDSAVYLCASSLPGQGSYEQYFGPGTRLTVT.

The CDR3 loop is CASGRTRDQPQHF. CDR3 DNA: TGTGCCAGTGGACGGACTCGCGATCAGCCCCAGCATTTT. The genes are TRBV19 and TRBJ1-5, with D unresolved. The V and J ends lost 8 bases and 5 bases respectively, with 13 bases between them. The germline V gene encodes CDR1 LNHDA and CDR2 SQIVND (reference sequence). CDR3 length equals 13 residues.

The CDR3 loop is CASSPEVQGTNYGYTF. The DNA of the CDR3 is TGTGCCAGCAGCCCCGAGGTCCAGGGCACTAACTATGGCTACACCTTC. The chain links TRBV4-2 to TRBJ1-2; a weak D match, TRBD1 (5 bases). Looked up from germline, CDR1 is LGHNA and CDR2 is YNFKEQ. The CDR3 loop spans 16 amino acids. V dropped 4 bases and J dropped 0 bases, with 15 bases sitting between them.

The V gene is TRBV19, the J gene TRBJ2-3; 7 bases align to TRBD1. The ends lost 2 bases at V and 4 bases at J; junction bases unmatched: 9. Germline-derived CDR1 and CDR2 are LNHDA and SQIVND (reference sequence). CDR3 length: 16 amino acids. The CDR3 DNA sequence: TGTGCCAGTAGTATAAACAGGGGTAGGGTCCCAGATACGCAGTATTTT. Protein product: CASSINRGRVPDTQYF.

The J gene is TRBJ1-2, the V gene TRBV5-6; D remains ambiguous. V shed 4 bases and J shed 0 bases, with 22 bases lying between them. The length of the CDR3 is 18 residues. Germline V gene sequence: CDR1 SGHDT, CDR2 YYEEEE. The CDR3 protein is CASSPARLNYQANYGYTF. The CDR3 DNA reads TGTGCCAGCAGCCCCGCACGACTCAATTATCAAGCTAACTATGGCTACACCTTC.

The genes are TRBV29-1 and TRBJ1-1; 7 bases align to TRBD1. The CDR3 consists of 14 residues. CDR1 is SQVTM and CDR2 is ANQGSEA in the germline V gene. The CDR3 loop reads CSTITGASNTEAFF. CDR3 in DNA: TGCAGTACTATTACAGGGGCGTCGAACACTGAAGCTTTCTTT.